What follows are 13 T cell receptor beta chains derived from one specimen sequenced in a study of blood T cell repertoires in COVID-19. This table comes from immunoSEQ multiplex PCR, and its TCRdb copy is limited to in-frame clones, with some not included. The sample has around 81,000 clones; over 75% are singletons. The sequenced sample consisted of peripheral blood. These receptors originate from a man between 70 and 80 years old with acute or convalescent COVID-19.

The chain couples TRBV4-1 to TRBJ2-1; TRBD1 is a possible D gene (6 bases). Trimming stripped 0 bases from V and 2 bases from J, with 8 bases between. This CDR3 has 15 amino acids. Germline CDR1 MGHRA, CDR2 YSYEKL. The CDR3 is CASSQDGGTYNEQFF. The DNA of the CDR3 is TGCGCCAGCAGCCAAGATGGGGGCACCTACAATGAGCAGTTCTTC.

This clone turned up a few times. The V and J genes are TRBV24-1 and TRBJ2-1, with 11 bases matching TRBD2. Trimming took 3 bases from V and 7 from J; bases not matched to a gene: 16. The CDR3 consists of 19 residues. Germline V gene sequence: CDR1 KGHDR, CDR2 SFDVKD. The CDR3 sequence is CATSDPQGGRGLAVNEQFF. CDR3 DNA: TGTGCCACCAGTGATCCACAGGGGGGCAGGGGACTAGCGGTAAATGAGCAGTTCTTC.

This clone was found once. The CDR3 bases are TGCGCCAGCAGCTTGGTTCTGGGGAGGGGAACTGAAGCTTTCTTT. This encodes CASSLVLGRGTEAFF. The rearrangement uses TRBV5-1 and TRBJ1-1, with a possible D match to TRBD1 (5 bases). Trimming cost V 0 bases and J 5 bases, with 14 bases left between them. This CDR3 region has 15 residues. Germline CDR1 reads SGHRS; CDR2 reads YFSETQ.

The rearrangement uses TRBV18 and TRBJ2-1; 13 bases map to TRBD2. The CDR3 is 17 amino acids. Germline assignment: CDR1 KGHSH and CDR2 LQKENI. Unmatched junction bases numbered 7, after V lost 3 bases and J lost 5 bases. For the CDR3, the DNA is TGTGCCAGCTCACCCAGGACTAGCGGGGGTTTCCACAATGAGCAGTTCTTC. Protein: CASSPRTSGGFHNEQFF.

This clone appeared once. The gene calls are TRBV6-2 or TRBV6-3 and TRBJ2-2; 7 nucleotides line up with TRBD1. The CDR3 extends over 14 amino acids. CDR1 and CDR2 (germline): MNHEY, SVGEGT. J was trimmed by 5 bases and V by 5 bases; bases with no gene match: 5. CDR3 sequence reads: CASSRQGGTGELFF. DNA of the CDR3: TGTGCCAGCAGTAGACAGGGTGGAACCGGGGAGCTGTTTTTT.

The chain carries TRBV3-1 (or the pseudogene TRBV3-2) and TRBJ1-1; D may be TRBD1 (5 bases). V lost 1 base and J 1 base, leaving 10 bases between the germline ends. This CDR3 is built from 15 residues. CDR1 and CDR2 (germline): LGHDT, YNNKEL (reference sequence). The CDR3: CASSQGQTPNTEAFF. CDR3 nucleotides: TGTGCCAGCAGCCAAGGACAGACCCCGAACACTGAAGCTTTCTTT.

V usage is TRBV6-2 or TRBV6-3 and J usage is TRBJ2-3; 9 bases are a match to TRBD2. The germline CDR1 and CDR2 sequences are MNHEY and SVGEGT. This CDR3 comprises 15 residues. Losses at the gene ends were 2 bases for V and 5 bases for J; bases not matched to a gene: 5. The CDR3 nucleotides read TGTGCCAGCAGTTACGGGCTAGCGGGAAAAGATACGCAGTATTTT. Translating it yields CASSYGLAGKDTQYF.

The chain couples TRBV3-1 (or the pseudogene TRBV3-2) to TRBJ2-3; 11 bases are shared with TRBD1. CDR3 length equals 20 residues. The junction had 14 bases not matched to a gene; V was cut back by 3 bases and J by 0 bases. In germline, CDR1 is LGHDT, CDR2 YNNKEL (reference sequence). For the CDR3, the DNA is TGTGCCAGCAGCCACACCGGGACAGGGGGACAGGAAGCTAGCACAGATACGCAGTATTTT. This gives the protein CASSHTGTGGQEASTDTQYF.

The V call is TRBV19, the J call TRBJ1-2, with TRBD1 matching over 9 bases. Per germline, CDR1 LNHDA and CDR2 SQIVND (reference sequence). This CDR3 contains 16 residues. The junction had 11 bases not matched to a gene; V was cut back by 9 bases and J by 0 bases. CDR3: CASTGGRRMANYGYTF. The CDR3 nucleotides are TGTGCCAGCACAGGGGGCAGGAGAATGGCTAACTATGGCTACACCTTC.

V is TRBV2 and J is TRBJ1-5, with D possibly matching TRBD1 (5 bases). V was clipped by 6 bases and J by 3 bases, with 9 bases between them. The V gene's germline CDR1 is SNHLY and CDR2 FYNNEI. This CDR3 comprises 13 residues. CDR3 coding DNA: TGTGCCAGCAGGACAGAATACAATCAGCCCCAGCATTTT. Translating gives CASRTEYNQPQHF.

The chain combines TRBV5-4 with TRBJ1-1; D may be TRBD1 (5 bases). V was cut by 0 bases and J by 0 bases, with 6 bases left in between. CDR1 is SGHNT, CDR2 YYREEE, per germline (reference sequence). The CDR3 is 14 residues long. The CDR3 reads CASSLGQMNTEAFF. CDR3 coding DNA: TGTGCCAGCAGCTTGGGACAGATGAACACTGAAGCTTTCTTT.

This sequence joins TRBV2 and TRBJ2-5; 7 nucleotides agree with TRBD1. Trimming took 8 bases from V and 5 from J; bases not matched to a gene: 11. CDR3 length: 14 residues. Germline V gene sequence: CDR1 SNHLY, CDR2 FYNNEI. CDR3 coding DNA: TGTGCCAGCTCCCGGGACAGCCTGCGGGAGACCCAGTACTTC. Translation: CASSRDSLRETQYF.

This clone was seen once. The chain employs TRBV11-2 and TRBJ2-3; the match to TRBD2 covers 8 bases. Trimming at V came to 5 bases and at J to 5 bases, leaving 9 bases not matched to a gene. The CDR3 has 15 residues. Looked up from germline, CDR1 is SGHAT and CDR2 is FQNNGV. The CDR3 region is CASSIRGGRVDTQYF. In DNA form, the CDR3 reads TGTGCCAGCAGCATCCGGGGGGGCCGTGTAGATACGCAGTATTTT. Complete variable domain (other parts from reference TRBV11-2 and TRBJ2-3): EAGVAQSPRYKIIEKRQSVAFWCNPISGHATLYWYQQILGQGPKLLIQFQNNGVVDDSQLPKDRFSAERLKGVDSTLKIQPAKLEDSAVYLCASSIRGGRVDTQYFGPGTRLTVL.